This entry lists 15 T cell receptor beta chains sequenced from one sample in a study of blood T cell repertoires in COVID-19. Profiled with immunoSEQ multiplex PCR; TCRdb holds only in-frame clones, not every one. Of some 150,000 clones listed, under 90% are singletons. The sample consisted of peripheral blood. These receptors were taken from a woman over 75 in a cohort sampled during active or convalescent COVID-19.

This clone was counted a few times. The V call is TRBV7-2, the J call TRBJ1-1, with a possible D match to TRBD1 (6 bases). The CDR3 length is 15 residues. V was clipped by 5 bases and J by 3 bases, with 16 bases between them. Germline CDR1 SGHTA, CDR2 FQGNSA. As DNA, the CDR3 is TGTGCCAGCAGCCCCTCCGGGGGGGCACACACTGAAGCTTTCTTT. Its protein product is CASSPSGGAHTEAFF.

The chain recombines TRBV5-1 with TRBJ2-1; 8 bases are a match to TRBD2. Trimming at V came to 7 bases and at J to 7 bases, leaving 10 bases not matched to a gene. The germline V gene has CDR1 SGHRS and CDR2 YFSETQ. The CDR3 is 14 amino acids. The CDR3 DNA reads as TGCGCCAGCGACCCCGGGGGGGCTCGGAATGAGCAGTTCTTC. Amino acids: CASDPGGARNEQFF.

This sequence joins TRBV5-4 and TRBJ2-3; 14 bases match TRBD2. V shed 8 bases, J shed 4 bases, and the junction held 12 bases outside the gene matches. The CDR3 loop spans 17 amino acids. Germline V lookup: CDR1 SGHNT, CDR2 YYREEE (reference sequence). CDR3 amino acids: CASQNPGTSGGPDTQYF. Written as DNA, the CDR3 is TGTGCCAGTCAAAACCCCGGGACTAGCGGGGGCCCAGATACGCAGTATTTT.

The rearrangement links TRBV6-1 to TRBJ1-5, with D hard to call. Trimming shortened V by 1 base and J by 2 bases, and 6 bases separated the two germline ends. Looked up from germline, CDR1 is MNHNS and CDR2 is SASEGT. This CDR3 contains 14 residues. The CDR3 DNA follows: TGTGCCAGCAGTGAAGTAGTGGGCAATCAGCCCCAGCATTTT. Protein: CASSEVVGNQPQHF.

This sequence joins TRBV7-9 and TRBJ1-1, with D uncertain. V dropped 2 bases and J dropped 0 bases, with 7 bases sitting between them. CDR1 is SEHNR and CDR2 is FQNEAQ in the germline V gene (reference sequence). The CDR3 extends over 14 amino acids. CDR3 protein: CASSLQLLNTEAFF. The CDR3 region has the DNA TGTGCCAGCAGCTTACAGTTACTGAACACTGAAGCTTTCTTT.

This rearrangement joins TRBV3-1 (or the pseudogene TRBV3-2) to TRBJ1-1; D unresolved. V was trimmed by 2 bases and J by 0 bases, leaving 13 bases between them. Germline CDR1 LGHDT, CDR2 YNNKEL (reference sequence). This CDR3 is built from 16 residues. The CDR3, as DNA: TGTGCCAGCAGCCAATACTCGACTGCCTTGAACACTGAAGCTTTCTTT. The encoded protein is CASSQYSTALNTEAFF.

The chain links TRBV19 to TRBJ1-2, with D unresolved. Trimming cost V 3 bases and J 5 bases, with 7 bases left between them. The CDR3 spans 12 residues. The V gene's germline CDR1 is LNHDA and CDR2 SQIVND (reference sequence). The DNA for the CDR3 is TGTGCCAGTAGTATGGCCCTTTATGGCTACACCTTC. Translated: CASSMALYGYTF. Full variable domain (remainder filled in from reference TRBV19 and TRBJ1-2): DGGITQSPKYLFRKEGQNVTLSCEQNLNHDAMYWYRQDPGQGLRLIYYSQIVNDFQKGDIAEGYSVSREKKESFPLTVTSAQKNPTAFYLCASSMALYGYTFGSGTRLTVV.

V and J are TRBV18 and TRBJ2-7; 9 bases fit TRBD2. Germline V gene lookup returns CDR1 KGHSH and CDR2 LQKENI. The CDR3 runs to 17 residues. With V trimmed by 5 bases and J by 0 bases, 11 bases remained unmatched. The CDR3 loop reads CASSAPGTSPSSYEQYF. The DNA for the CDR3 is TGTGCCAGCTCAGCCCCAGGGACTAGCCCTAGCTCCTACGAGCAGTACTTC.

The CDR3 DNA reads as TGTGCCAGCAGCCCCCGGGGTAGCGGGGACGGCACAGATACGCAGTATTTT. Translation gives CASSPRGSGDGTDTQYF. The rearrangement links TRBV4-2 to TRBJ2-3; 8 bases map to TRBD2. This CDR3 spans 17 amino acids. In germline, CDR1 is LGHNA, CDR2 YNFKEQ. The V gene end was trimmed by 4 bases and the J gene end by 1 base; junction bases not matched to a gene: 10.

V and J are TRBV3-1 (or the pseudogene TRBV3-2) and TRBJ2-1; D is possibly TRBD1 (5 bases). CDR3 length: 13 amino acids. The germline CDR1 and CDR2 sequences are LGHDT and YNNKEL (reference sequence). The V gene lost 10 bases and the J gene lost 8 bases, with 18 bases spanning the gap. CDR3 DNA: TGTGCCACCACATGGGGTTTAGGGGATGAGCAGTTCTTC. It yields the protein CATTWGLGDEQFF.

The chain recombines TRBV19 with TRBJ1-1, with TRBD1 matching 7 bases. The CDR3 runs to 14 residues. The germline gives CDR1 LNHDA, CDR2 SQIVND (reference sequence). Trimming removed 8 bases from V and 2 bases from J; junction bases left unmatched: 8. The CDR3 bases are TGTGCCAGTCGATACAGGGGCGGTAACACTGAAGCTTTCTTT. As protein: CASRYRGGNTEAFF.

This chain links TRBV5-5 with TRBJ2-7; 9 nucleotides align to TRBD1. This CDR3 is 15 amino acids long. Losses at the gene ends were 0 bases for V and 5 bases for J; bases not matched to a gene: 6. CDR1 and CDR2 from the germline V gene are SGHKS and YYEKEE (reference sequence). The CDR3 nucleotides are TGTGCCAGCAGCTTGGTGGGACAGGGTATCGACGAGCAGTACTTC. Translating it yields CASSLVGQGIDEQYF.

J is TRBJ1-2 and V is TRBV7-2; 7 nucleotides align to TRBD1. The V segment lost 5 bases and the J segment 4 bases; nucleotides outside the gene matches: 13. Germline lookup yields CDR1 SGHTA and CDR2 FQGNSA. The CDR3 contains 16 residues. Here the CDR3 DNA reads TGTGCCAGCAGCCCCTATTGGGGACAGACTTCCTATGGCTACACCTTC. It codes for CASSPYWGQTSYGYTF. The full variable domain, with the rest looked up from reference TRBV7-2 and TRBJ1-2, is GAGVSQSPSNKVTEKGKDVELRCDPISGHTALYWYRQSLGQGLEFLIYFQGNSAPDKSGLPSDRFSAERTGGSVSTLTIQRTQQEDSAVYLCASSPYWGQTSYGYTFGSGTRLTVV.

In nucleotides, the CDR3 is TGTGCCATCACAAGGGCGGGGCAGAGAAGTCCTTGGACGCAGTATTTT. Translating gives CAITRAGQRSPWTQYF. The chain is built from TRBV5-8 and TRBJ2-3; maybe TRBD2 (6 bases). The CDR3 sequence is 16 residues long. Germline assignment: CDR1 SGHTS and CDR2 YDEGEE. Deletions cut 9 bases from V and 9 bases from J, with 29 bases between.

The CDR3 protein is CASSFARAYHEQYF. CDR3 DNA sequence: TGTGCCAGCAGTTTTGCCAGGGCTTACCACGAGCAGTACTTC. V gene TRBV27 combines with J gene TRBJ2-7, with D possibly being TRBD1 (5 bases). CDR1 and CDR2 (germline): MNHEY, SMNVEV (reference sequence). Between the trimmed V and J ends, which lost 3 bases and 5 bases, there was a span of 14 bases. The CDR3 is 14 residues long.